Listed here is a single T cell receptor (beta chain). Its antigen is unidentified. This sample is part of a study of radiation and T cells in renal cell carcinoma. General study results and limits: Baseline intratumoral clonotype presence is unknown without pretreatment biopsies.

Here immunoSEQ multiplex PCR was the method, and the copy in TCRdb shows in-frame clones only, minus some. The sample includes roughly 90,000 clones, 85% of them seen just once. This sample's time point: blood 4 weeks post-SBRT, at nephrectomy. Treatment indicated: 15 Gy SBRT to primary tumor, nephrectomy 4 weeks later. Nephrectomy followed 15 Gy stereotactic body radiation by 4 weeks. This renal cell carcinoma was of the clear cell type. The source was blood, collected from a patient whose treatment included radiotherapy and nephrectomy. This sequence originates from a man over 45 with renal cell carcinoma.

In DNA, the CDR3 is TGTGCCACCCACCCTCCTGGCGGAGAAACCTACGAGCAGTACTTC. This sequence encodes CATHPPGGETYEQYF. The gene calls are TRBV2 and TRBJ2-7; D is uncertain. CDR1 is SNHLY and CDR2 is FYNNEI in the germline V gene. This CDR3 is 15 amino acids long. Deletions cut 10 bases from V and 2 bases from J, with 21 bases between.